This T cell receptor (beta chain) was sequenced in a study of T-cell memory formation after mild COVID-19. 5'RACE primed from the constant segment yielded TCR alpha and TCR beta cDNA libraries bearing sample barcodes and UMIs. TCRdb analysed the 5' RACE reads with MiXCR anew, one entry per CDR3 protein. The sample contains approximately 480,000 distinct CDR3 sequences, approximately 18% of which appear only once. Germline V CDR1 and CDR2: MNHEY, SVGEGT. Trimming removed 6 bases at V and 4 bases at J, with 7 bases between. The CDR3 runs to 12 residues. This TCR was recovered from an adult woman who had mild COVID-19 (a few samples of this study predate the infection). Cell type and time point are not known. Sequencing input: PBMCs or a T cell subset sorted from them (not recorded which). The rearrangement links TRBV6-2 or TRBV6-3 to TRBJ1-5; D uncertain. The CDR3 here is CASRDPNQPQHF. Here the CDR3 DNA reads TGTGCCAGCAGGGATCCAAATCAGCCCCAGCATTTT.